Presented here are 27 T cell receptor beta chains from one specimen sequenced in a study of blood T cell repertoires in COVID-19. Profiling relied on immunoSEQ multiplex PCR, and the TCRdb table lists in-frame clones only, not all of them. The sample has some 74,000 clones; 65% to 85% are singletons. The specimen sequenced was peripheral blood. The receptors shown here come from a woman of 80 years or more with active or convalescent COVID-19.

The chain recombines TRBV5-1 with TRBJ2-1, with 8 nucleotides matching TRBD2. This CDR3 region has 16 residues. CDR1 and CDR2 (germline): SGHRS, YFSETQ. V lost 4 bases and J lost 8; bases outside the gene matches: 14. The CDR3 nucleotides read TGCGCCAGCAGCCCGGGCCGGGGGGGGCCGTATGATGAGCAGTTCTTC. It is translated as CASSPGRGGPYDEQFF.

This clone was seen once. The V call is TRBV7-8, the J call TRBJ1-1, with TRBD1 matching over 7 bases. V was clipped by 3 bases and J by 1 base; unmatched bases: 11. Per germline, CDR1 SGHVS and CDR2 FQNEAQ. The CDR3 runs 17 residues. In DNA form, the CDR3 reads TGTGCCAGCAGCTTTTTGCCCCCGGGACAGCCGAACACTGAAGCTTTCTTT. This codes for CASSFLPPGQPNTEAFF.

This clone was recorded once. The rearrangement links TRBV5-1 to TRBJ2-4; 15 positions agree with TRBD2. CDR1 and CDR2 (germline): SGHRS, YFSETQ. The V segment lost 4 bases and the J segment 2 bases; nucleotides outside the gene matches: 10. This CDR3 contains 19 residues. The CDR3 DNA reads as TGCGCCAGCAGCGCGGGACTAGCGGGAGGAGGGAGAACCAAAAACATTCAGTACTTC. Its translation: CASSAGLAGGGRTKNIQYF.

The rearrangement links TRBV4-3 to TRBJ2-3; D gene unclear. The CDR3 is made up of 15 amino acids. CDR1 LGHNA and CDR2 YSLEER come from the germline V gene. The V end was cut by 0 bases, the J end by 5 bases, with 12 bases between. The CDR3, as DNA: TGCGCCAGCAGCCAAGATCCCCGCAGTAAAGATACGCAGTATTTT. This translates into CASSQDPRSKDTQYF.

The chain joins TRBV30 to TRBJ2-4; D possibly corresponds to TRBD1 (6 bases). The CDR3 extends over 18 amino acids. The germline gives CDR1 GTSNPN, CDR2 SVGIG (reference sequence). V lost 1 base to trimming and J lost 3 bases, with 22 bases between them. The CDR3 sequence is CAWSADQITGMGKNIQYF. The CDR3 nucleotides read TGTGCCTGGAGTGCCGATCAGATAACAGGGATGGGCAAAAACATTCAGTACTTC.

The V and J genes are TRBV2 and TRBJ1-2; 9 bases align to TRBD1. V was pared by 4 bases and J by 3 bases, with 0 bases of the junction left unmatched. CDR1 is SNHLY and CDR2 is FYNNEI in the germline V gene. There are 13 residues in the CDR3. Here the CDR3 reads CASSGTGDYGYTF. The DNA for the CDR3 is TGTGCCAGCAGTGGGACAGGGGACTATGGCTACACCTTC. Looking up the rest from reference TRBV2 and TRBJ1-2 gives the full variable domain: EPEVTQTPSHQVTQMGQEVILRCVPISNHLYFYWYRQILGQKVEFLVSFYNNEISEKSEIFDDQFSVERPDGSNFTLKIRSTKLEDSAMYFCASSGTGDYGYTFGSGTRLTVV.

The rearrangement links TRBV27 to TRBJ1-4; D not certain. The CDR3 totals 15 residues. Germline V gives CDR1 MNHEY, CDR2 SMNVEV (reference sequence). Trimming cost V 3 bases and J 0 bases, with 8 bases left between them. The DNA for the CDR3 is TGTGCCAGCAGTTTTAACAGAGCAACTAATGAAAAACTGTTTTTT. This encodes CASSFNRATNEKLFF.

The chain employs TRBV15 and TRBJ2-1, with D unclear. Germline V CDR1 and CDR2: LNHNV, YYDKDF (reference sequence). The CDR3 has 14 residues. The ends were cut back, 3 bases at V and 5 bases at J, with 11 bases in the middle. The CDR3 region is CATSRETRNNEQFF. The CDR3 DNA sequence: TGTGCCACCAGCAGGGAGACCCGGAACAATGAGCAGTTCTTC. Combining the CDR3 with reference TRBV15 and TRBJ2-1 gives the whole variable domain DAMVIQNPRYQVTQFGKPVTLSCSQTLNHNVMYWYQQKSSQAPKLLFHYYDKDFNNEADTPDNFQSRRPNTSFCFLDIRSPGLGDTAMYLCATSRETRNNEQFFGPGTRLTVL.

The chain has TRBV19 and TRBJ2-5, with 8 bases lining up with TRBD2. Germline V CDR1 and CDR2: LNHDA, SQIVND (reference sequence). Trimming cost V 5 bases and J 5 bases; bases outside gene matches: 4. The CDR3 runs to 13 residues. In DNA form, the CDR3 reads TGTGCCAGTAGTCGGAGCGGGAGTGAGACCCAGTACTTC. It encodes CASSRSGSETQYF.

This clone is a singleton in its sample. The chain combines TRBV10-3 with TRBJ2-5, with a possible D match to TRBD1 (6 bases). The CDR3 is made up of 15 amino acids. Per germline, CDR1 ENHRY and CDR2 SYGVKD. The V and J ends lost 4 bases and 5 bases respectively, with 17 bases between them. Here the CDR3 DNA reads TGTGCCATCAGTGGAGACAGGCCCCAGGGTGAGACCCAGTACTTC. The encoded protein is CAISGDRPQGETQYF.

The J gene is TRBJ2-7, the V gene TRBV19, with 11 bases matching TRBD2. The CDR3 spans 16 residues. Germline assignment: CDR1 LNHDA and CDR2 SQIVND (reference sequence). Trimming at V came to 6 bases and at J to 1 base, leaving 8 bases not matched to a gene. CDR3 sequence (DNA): TGTGCCAGTAGCCTCCTGGCTAGCGGGAGGTCCTACGAGCAGTACTTC. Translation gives CASSLLASGRSYEQYF. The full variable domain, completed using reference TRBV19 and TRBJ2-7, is DGGITQSPKYLFRKEGQNVTLSCEQNLNHDAMYWYRQDPGQGLRLIYYSQIVNDFQKGDIAEGYSVSREKKESFPLTVTSAQKNPTAFYLCASSLLASGRSYEQYFGPGTRLTVT.

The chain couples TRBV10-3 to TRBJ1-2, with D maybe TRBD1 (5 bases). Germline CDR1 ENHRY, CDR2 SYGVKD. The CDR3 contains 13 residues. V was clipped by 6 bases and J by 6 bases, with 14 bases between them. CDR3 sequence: CAIRRPGVNGYTF. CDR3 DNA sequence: TGTGCCATCAGACGTCCGGGGGTCAATGGCTACACCTTC.

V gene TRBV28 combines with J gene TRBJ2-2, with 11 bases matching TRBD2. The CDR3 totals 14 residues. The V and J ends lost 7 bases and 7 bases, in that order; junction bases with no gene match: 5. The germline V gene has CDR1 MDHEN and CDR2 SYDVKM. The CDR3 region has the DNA TGTGCCAGCACCCCTGGACTAGCGGGCGGGGAGCTGTTTTTT. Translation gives CASTPGLAGGELFF.

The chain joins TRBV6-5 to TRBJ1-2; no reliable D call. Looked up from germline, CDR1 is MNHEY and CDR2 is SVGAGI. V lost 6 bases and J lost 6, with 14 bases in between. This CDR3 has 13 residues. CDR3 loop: CASRSLGSHGYTF. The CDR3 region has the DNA TGTGCCAGCAGATCGTTGGGTAGCCATGGCTACACCTTC.

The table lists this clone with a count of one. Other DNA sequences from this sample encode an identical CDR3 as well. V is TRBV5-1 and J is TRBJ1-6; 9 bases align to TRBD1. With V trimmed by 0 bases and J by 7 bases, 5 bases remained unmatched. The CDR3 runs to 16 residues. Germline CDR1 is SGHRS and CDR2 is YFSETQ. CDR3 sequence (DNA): TGCGCCAGCAGCTTGGGGGGACAGGGTAACAATTCACCCCTCCACTTT. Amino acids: CASSLGGQGNNSPLHF.

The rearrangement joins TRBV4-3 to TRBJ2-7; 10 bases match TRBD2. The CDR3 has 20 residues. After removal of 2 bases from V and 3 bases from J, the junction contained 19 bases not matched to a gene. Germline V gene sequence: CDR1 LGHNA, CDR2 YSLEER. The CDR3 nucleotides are TGCGCCAGCAGCCAAAAGATACCCCCCCACCCTAGCGGGAGTAGCTACGAGCAGTACTTC. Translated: CASSQKIPPHPSGSSYEQYF.

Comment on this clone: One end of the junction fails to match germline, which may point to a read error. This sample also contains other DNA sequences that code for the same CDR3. CDR3 in DNA: TGTCCCAGCACCAGGGCCGGGGGGGGCGGGGACACCGGGGAGCTGTTTTTT. Protein sequence: CPSTRAGGGGDTGELFF. The gene calls are TRBV2 and TRBJ2-2; 8 bases match TRBD2. CDR3 length equals 17 residues. Germline V lookup: CDR1 SNHLY, CDR2 FYNNEI.

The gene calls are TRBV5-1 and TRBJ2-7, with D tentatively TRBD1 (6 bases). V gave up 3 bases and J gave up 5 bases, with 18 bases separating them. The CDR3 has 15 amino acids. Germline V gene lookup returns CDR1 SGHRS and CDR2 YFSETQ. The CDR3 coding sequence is TGCGCCAGCAGCTCACAGGGCGGTGGATATGACGAGCAGTACTTC. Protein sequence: CASSSQGGGYDEQYF.

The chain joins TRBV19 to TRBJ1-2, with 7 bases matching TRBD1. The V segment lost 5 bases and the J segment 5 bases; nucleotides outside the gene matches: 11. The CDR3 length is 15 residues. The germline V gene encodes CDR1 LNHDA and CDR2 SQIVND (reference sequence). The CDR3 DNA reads TGTGCCAGTAGTTCCGGGGACAGTCGATTATATGGCTACACCTTC. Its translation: CASSSGDSRLYGYTF.

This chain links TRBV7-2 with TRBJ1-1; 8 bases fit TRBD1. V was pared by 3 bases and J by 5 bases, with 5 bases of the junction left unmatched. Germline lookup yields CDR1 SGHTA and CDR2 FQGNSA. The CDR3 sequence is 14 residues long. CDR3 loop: CASSFIGQGTEAFF. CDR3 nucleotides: TGTGCCAGCAGCTTCATTGGACAGGGAACTGAAGCTTTCTTT.

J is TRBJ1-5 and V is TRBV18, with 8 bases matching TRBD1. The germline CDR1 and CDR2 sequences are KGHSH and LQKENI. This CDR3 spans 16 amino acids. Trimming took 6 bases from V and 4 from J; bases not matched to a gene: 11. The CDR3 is CASSPGGQGSNQPQHF. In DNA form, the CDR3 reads TGTGCCAGCTCCCCTGGAGGACAGGGCTCAAATCAGCCCCAGCATTTT. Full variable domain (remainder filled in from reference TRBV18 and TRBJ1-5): NAGVMQNPRHLVRRRGQEARLRCSPMKGHSHVYWYRQLPEEGLKFMVYLQKENIIDESGMPKERFSAEFPKEGPSILRIQQVVRGDSAAYFCASSPGGQGSNQPQHFGDGTRLSIL.

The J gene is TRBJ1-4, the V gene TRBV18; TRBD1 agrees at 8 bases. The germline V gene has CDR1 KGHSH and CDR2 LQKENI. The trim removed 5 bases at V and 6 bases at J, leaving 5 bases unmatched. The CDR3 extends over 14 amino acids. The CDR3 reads CASSIQGAHEKLFF. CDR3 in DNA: TGTGCCAGCTCAATCCAGGGGGCGCATGAAAAACTGTTTTTT. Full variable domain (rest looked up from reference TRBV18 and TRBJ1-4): NAGVMQNPRHLVRRRGQEARLRCSPMKGHSHVYWYRQLPEEGLKFMVYLQKENIIDESGMPKERFSAEFPKEGPSILRIQQVVRGDSAAYFCASSIQGAHEKLFFGSGTQLSVL.

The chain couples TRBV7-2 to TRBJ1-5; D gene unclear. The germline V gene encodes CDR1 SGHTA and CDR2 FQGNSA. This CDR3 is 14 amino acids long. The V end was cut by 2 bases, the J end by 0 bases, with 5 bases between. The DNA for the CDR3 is TGTGCCAGCAGCTTATTCGTTAGCAATCAGCCCCAGCATTTT. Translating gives CASSLFVSNQPQHF.

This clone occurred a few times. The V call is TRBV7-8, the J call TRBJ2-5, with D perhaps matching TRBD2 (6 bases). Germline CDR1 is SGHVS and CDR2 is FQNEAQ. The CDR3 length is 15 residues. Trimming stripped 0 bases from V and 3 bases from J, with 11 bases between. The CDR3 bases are TGTGCCAGCAGCTTAGCCCGGAGGGCCGAAGAGACCCAGTACTTC. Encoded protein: CASSLARRAEETQYF.

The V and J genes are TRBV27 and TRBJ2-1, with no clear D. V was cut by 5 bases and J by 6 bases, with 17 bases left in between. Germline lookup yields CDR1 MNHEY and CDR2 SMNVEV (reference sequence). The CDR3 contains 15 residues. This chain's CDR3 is CASSLYQAGTNEQFF. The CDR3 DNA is TGTGCCAGCAGTCTCTACCAGGCCGGAACCAATGAGCAGTTCTTC.

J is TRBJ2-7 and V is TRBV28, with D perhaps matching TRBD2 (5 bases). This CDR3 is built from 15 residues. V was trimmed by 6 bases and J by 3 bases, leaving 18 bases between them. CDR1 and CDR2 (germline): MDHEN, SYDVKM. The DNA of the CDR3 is TGTGCCAGCAGGAACCGGGCGGGCAGTCACTACGAGCAGTACTTC. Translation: CASRNRAGSHYEQYF.

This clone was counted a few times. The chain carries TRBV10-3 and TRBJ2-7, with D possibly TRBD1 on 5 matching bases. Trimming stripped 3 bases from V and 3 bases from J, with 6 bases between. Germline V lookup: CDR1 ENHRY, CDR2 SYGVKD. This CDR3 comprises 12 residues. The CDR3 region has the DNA TGTGCCATCAGTGACCAGGGCTACGAGCAGTACTTC. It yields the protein CAISDQGYEQYF.